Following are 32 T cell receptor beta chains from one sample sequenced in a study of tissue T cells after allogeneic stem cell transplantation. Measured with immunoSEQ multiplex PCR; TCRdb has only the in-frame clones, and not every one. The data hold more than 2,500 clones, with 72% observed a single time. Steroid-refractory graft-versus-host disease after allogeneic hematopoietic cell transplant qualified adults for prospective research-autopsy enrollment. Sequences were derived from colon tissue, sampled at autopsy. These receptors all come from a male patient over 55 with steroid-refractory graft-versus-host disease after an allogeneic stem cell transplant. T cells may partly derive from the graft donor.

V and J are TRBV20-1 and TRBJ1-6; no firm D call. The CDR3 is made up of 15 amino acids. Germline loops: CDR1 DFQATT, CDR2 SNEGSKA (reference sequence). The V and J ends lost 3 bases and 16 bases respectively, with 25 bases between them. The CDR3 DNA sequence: TGCAGTGCTAGTCCGGCGACAACCATTTTGGAGAATCTCCACTTT. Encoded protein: CSASPATTILENLHF.

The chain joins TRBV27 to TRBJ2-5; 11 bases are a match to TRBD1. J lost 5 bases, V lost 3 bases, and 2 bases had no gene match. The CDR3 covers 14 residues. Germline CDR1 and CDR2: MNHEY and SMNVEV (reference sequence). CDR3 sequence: CASSLDRGLETQYF. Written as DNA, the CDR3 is TGTGCCAGCAGTTTGGACAGGGGGCTGGAGACCCAGTACTTC.

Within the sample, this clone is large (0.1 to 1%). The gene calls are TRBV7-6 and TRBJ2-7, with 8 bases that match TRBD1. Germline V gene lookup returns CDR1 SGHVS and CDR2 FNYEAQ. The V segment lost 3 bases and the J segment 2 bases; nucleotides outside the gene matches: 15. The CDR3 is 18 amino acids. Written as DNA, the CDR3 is TGTGCCAGCAGCTTCCTAGCCCCCCAGAGGACAGGGACCTACGAGCAGTACTTC. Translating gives CASSFLAPQRTGTYEQYF. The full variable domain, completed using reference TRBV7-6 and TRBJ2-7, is GAGVSQSPRYKVTKRGQDVALRCDPISGHVSLYWYRQALGQGPEFLTYFNYEAQQDKSGLPNDRFSAERPEGSISTLTIQRTEQRDSAMYRCASSFLAPQRTGTYEQYFGPGTRLTVT.

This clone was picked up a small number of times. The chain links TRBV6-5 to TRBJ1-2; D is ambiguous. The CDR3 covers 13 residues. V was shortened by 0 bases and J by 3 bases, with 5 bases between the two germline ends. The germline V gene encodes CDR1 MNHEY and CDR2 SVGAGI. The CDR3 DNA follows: TGTGCCAGCAGTTACTCAAAGGACTATGGCTACACCTTC. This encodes CASSYSKDYGYTF.

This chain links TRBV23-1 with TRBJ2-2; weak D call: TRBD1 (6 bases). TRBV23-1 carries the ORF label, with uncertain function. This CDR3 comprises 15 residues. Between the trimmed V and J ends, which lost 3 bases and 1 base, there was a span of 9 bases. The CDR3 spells CASSHSQGNTGELFF. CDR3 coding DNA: TGCGCCAGCAGTCACTCACAGGGGAACACCGGGGAGCTGTTTTTT.

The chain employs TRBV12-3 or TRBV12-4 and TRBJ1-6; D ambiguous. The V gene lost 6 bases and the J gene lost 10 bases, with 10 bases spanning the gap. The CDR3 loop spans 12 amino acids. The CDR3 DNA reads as TGTGCCAGCAGCCCGGGATACTCACCCCTCCACTTT. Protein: CASSPGYSPLHF.

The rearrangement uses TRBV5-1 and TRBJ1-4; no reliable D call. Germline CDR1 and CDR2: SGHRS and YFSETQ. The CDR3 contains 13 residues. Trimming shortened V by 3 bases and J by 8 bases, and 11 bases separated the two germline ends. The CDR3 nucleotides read TGCGCCAGCAGCTCCCTGCTAGGCGAAAAACTGTTTTTT. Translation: CASSSLLGEKLFF.

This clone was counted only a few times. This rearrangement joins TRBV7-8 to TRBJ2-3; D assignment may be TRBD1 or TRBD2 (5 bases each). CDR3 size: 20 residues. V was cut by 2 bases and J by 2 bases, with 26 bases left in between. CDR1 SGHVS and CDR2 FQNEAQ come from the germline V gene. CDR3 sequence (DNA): TGTGCCAGCAGCTTATCCGGTTCTTCTTGGGACCCACGAAACACAGATACGCAGTATTTT. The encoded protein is CASSLSGSSWDPRNTDTQYF.

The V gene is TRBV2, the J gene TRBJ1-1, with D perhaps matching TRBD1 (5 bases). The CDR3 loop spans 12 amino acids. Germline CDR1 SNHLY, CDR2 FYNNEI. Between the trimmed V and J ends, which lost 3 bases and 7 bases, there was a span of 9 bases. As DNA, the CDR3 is TGTGCCAGCAGTGATAATCAGGGTGAAGCTTTCTTT. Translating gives CASSDNQGEAFF.

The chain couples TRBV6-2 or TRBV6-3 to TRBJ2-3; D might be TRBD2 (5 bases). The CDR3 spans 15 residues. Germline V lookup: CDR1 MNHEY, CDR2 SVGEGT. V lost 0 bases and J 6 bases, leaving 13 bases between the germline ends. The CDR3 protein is CASSYSQDFGDTQYF. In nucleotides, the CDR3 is TGTGCCAGCAGTTACTCCCAGGACTTCGGGGATACGCAGTATTTT.

The CDR3 nucleotides are TGCGCCAGCAGCCAGTGGACTAGCGGGGGGTACGAGCAGTACTTC. This translates into CASSQWTSGGYEQYF. The V and J genes are TRBV4-3 and TRBJ2-7, with 14 bases aligning to TRBD2. The CDR3 contains 15 residues. The V gene end was trimmed by 3 bases and the J gene end by 4 bases; junction bases not matched to a gene: 2. Germline assignment: CDR1 LGHNA and CDR2 YSLEER.

CDR3 amino acids: CASSLGGGRQHYGYTF. CDR3 in DNA: TGTGCCAGCAGCTTAGGAGGGGGACGGCAACACTATGGCTACACCTTC. This chain joins TRBV7-2 and TRBJ1-2, with D perhaps matching TRBD1 (6 bases). Germline V gives CDR1 SGHTA, CDR2 FQGNSA. The CDR3 consists of 16 residues. Trimming shortened V by 1 base and J by 3 bases, and 15 bases separated the two germline ends.

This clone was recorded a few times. CDR3 DNA: TGTGCCAGCAGTTTATTCGCCACCATCGATGACAGGGGCGGCAACGAGCAGTACTTC. Protein: CASSLFATIDDRGGNEQYF. The J gene is TRBJ2-7, the V gene TRBV27, with 8 bases that match TRBD1. CDR3 length: 19 residues. V trimming: 1 base; J trimming: 5 bases; junction bases outside the gene matches: 19. Germline V gene sequence: CDR1 MNHEY, CDR2 SMNVEV (reference sequence).

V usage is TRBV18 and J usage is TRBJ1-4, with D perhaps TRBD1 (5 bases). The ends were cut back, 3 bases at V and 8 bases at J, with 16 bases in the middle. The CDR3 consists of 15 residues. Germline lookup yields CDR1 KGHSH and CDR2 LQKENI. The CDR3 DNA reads TGTGCCAGCTCACCGGGCCGGGCCGGGGACGAAAAACTGTTTTTT. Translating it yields CASSPGRAGDEKLFF. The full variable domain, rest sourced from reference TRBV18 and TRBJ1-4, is NAGVMQNPRHLVRRRGQEARLRCSPMKGHSHVYWYRQLPEEGLKFMVYLQKENIIDESGMPKERFSAEFPKEGPSILRIQQVVRGDSAAYFCASSPGRAGDEKLFFGSGTQLSVL.

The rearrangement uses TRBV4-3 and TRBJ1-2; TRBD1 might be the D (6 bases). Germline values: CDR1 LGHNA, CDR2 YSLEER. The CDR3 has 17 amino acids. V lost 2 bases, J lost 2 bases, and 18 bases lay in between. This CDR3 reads CASSQQLFPTGNYGYTF. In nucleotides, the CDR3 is TGCGCCAGCAGCCAACAGCTATTCCCAACAGGGAACTATGGCTACACCTTC.

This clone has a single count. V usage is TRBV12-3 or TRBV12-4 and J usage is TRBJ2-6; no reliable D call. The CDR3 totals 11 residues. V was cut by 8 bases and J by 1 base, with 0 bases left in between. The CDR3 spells CASSGANVLTF. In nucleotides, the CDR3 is TGTGCCAGCTCTGGGGCCAACGTCCTGACTTTC.

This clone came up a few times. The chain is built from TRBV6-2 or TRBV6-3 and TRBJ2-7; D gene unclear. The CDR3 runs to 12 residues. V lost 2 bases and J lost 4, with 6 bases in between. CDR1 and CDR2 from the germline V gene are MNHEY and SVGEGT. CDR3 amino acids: CASSYRNYEQYF. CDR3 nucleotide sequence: TGTGCCAGCAGTTACAGAAATTACGAGCAGTACTTC.

For the CDR3, the DNA is TGTGCCAGCAGCCCGATGCGGGAGGCCAACGAGCAGTACTTC. As protein: CASSPMREANEQYF. J is TRBJ2-7 and V is TRBV14, with TRBD2 identical over 8 bases. V was clipped by 4 bases and J by 5 bases; unmatched bases: 7. This CDR3 has 14 residues. Per germline, CDR1 SGHDN and CDR2 FVKESK.

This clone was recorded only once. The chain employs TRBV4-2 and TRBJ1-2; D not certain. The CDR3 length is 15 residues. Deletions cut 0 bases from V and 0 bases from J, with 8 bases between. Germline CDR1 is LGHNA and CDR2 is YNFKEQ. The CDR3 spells CASSQENQANYGYTF. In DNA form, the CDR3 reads TGTGCCAGCAGCCAAGAGAACCAGGCTAACTATGGCTACACCTTC.

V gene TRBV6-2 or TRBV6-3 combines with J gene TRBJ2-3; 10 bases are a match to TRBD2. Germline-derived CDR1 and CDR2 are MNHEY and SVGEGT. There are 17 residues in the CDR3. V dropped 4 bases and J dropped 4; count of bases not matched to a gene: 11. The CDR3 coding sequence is TGTGCCAGCAGTTTAGACAGCGGGGGGGCCTATGCAGATACGCAGTATTTT. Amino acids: CASSLDSGGAYADTQYF.

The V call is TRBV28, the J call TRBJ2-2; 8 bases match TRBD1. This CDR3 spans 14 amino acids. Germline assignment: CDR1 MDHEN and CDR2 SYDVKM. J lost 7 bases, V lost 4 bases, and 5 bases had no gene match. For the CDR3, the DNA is TGTGCCAGCAGTTCCACAGGGGGGAGCGGGGAGCTGTTTTTT. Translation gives CASSSTGGSGELFF.

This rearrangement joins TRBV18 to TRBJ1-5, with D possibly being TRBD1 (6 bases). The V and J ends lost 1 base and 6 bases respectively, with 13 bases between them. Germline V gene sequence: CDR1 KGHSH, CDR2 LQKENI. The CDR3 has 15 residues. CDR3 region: CASSPQGGYGQPQHF. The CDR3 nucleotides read TGTGCCAGCTCACCACAGGGGGGATATGGTCAGCCCCAGCATTTT. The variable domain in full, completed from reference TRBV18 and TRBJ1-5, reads NAGVMQNPRHLVRRRGQEARLRCSPMKGHSHVYWYRQLPEEGLKFMVYLQKENIIDESGMPKERFSAEFPKEGPSILRIQQVVRGDSAAYFCASSPQGGYGQPQHFGDGTRLSIL.

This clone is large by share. The CDR3 loop reads CASSLSRGGRSEQFF. For the CDR3, the DNA is TGTGCCAGCAGTTTATCGAGGGGGGGGAGGAGCGAGCAGTTCTTC. J is TRBJ2-1 and V is TRBV27; TRBD2 is a possible D gene (7 bases). Germline lookup yields CDR1 MNHEY and CDR2 SMNVEV (reference sequence). V was pared by 0 bases and J by 10 bases, with 16 bases between. The CDR3 covers 15 residues.

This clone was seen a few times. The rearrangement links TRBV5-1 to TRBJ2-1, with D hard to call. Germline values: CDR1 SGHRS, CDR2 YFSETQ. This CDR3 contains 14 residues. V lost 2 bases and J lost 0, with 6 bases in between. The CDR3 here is CASSLRVSYNEQFF. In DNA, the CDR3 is TGCGCCAGCAGCTTAAGGGTCTCCTACAATGAGCAGTTCTTC.

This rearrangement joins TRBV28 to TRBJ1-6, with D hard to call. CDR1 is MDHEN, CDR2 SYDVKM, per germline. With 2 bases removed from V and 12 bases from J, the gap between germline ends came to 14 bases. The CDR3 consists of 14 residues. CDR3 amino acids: CASSLGQDYQPLHF. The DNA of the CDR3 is TGTGCCAGCAGTTTAGGGCAGGACTACCAACCCCTCCACTTT.

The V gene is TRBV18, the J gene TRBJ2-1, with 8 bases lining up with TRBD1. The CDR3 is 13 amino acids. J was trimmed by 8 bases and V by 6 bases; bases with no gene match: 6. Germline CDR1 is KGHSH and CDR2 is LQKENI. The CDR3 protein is CASSLQGGDEQFF. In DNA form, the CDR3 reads TGTGCCAGCTCCCTACAGGGGGGAGATGAGCAGTTCTTC.

CDR3 protein: CASSLSLAGVPETQYF. CDR3 nucleotides: TGTGCCAGCAGCTTGTCCCTAGCGGGGGTCCCTGAGACCCAGTACTTC. The rearrangement joins TRBV7-9 to TRBJ2-5; 10 nucleotides match TRBD2. The CDR3 totals 16 residues. The V gene's germline CDR1 is SEHNR and CDR2 FQNEAQ (reference sequence). The trim removed 3 bases at V and 5 bases at J, leaving 9 bases unmatched.

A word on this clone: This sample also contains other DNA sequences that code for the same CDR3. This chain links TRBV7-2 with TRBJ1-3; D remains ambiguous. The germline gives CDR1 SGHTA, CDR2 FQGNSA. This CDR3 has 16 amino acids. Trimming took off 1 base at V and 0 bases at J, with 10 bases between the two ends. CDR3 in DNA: TGTGCCAGCAGCTTAGGTCCGGGCAACTCTGGAAACACCATATATTTT. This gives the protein CASSLGPGNSGNTIYF.

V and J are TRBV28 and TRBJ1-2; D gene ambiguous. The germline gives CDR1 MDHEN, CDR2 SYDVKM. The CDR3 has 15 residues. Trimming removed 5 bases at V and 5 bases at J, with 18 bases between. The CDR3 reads CASSDPFGINYGYTF. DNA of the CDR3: TGTGCCAGCAGTGATCCCTTCGGGATCAATTATGGCTACACCTTC.

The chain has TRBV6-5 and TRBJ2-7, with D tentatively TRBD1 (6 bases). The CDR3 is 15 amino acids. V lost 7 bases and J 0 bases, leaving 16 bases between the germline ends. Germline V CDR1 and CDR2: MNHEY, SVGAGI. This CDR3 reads CASTIGQLPSYEQYF. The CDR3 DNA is TGTGCCAGCACGATAGGACAGCTACCCTCCTACGAGCAGTACTTC.

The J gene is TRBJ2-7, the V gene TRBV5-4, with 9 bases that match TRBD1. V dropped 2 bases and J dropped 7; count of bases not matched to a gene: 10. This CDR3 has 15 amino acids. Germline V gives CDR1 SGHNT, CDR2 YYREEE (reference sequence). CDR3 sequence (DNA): TGTGCCAGCAGCTTACGGGACAGGGACCGCGGAGAGCAGTACTTC. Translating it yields CASSLRDRDRGEQYF.

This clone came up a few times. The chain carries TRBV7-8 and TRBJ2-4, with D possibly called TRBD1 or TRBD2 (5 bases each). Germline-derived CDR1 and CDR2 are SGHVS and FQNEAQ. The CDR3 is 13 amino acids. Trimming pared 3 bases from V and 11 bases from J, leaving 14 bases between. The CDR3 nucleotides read TGTGCCAGCAGCTTGGCTAATCAGGGAGTTCAGTACTTC. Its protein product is CASSLANQGVQYF.